This T cell receptor beta chain came from a study of T cell responses to AZD1222 COVID-19 vaccine. Study background: It was second doses at about 4 or about 12 weeks that were pooled.

The repertoire was sequenced with immunoSEQ multiplex PCR; TCRdb's copy has only in-frame clones and lacks some. The sample lists some 170,000 clones; around 90% were seen once. This clone was detected only once. Antigen: not known. Overall study findings and caveats: Only a handful of AZD1222 recipients, five to seven in all, had baseline seropositivity. It should be noted that donors were predominantly white British and more often female, and clonal diversity was possibly underestimated.

Source: peripheral blood, taken on day 0 of AZD1222 vaccination. This TCR was sampled from an adult in good health.

CDR3 amino acids: CARSCRLGGPQHF. The CDR3 bases are TGTGCCAGAAGCTGCAGGTTGGGTGGGCCCCAGCATTTT. The V and J genes are TRBV5-3 and TRBJ1-5; D unclear. TRBV5-3 carries the ORF label, with uncertain function. The CDR3 contains 13 residues. V lost 3 bases and J lost 9, with 13 bases in between.